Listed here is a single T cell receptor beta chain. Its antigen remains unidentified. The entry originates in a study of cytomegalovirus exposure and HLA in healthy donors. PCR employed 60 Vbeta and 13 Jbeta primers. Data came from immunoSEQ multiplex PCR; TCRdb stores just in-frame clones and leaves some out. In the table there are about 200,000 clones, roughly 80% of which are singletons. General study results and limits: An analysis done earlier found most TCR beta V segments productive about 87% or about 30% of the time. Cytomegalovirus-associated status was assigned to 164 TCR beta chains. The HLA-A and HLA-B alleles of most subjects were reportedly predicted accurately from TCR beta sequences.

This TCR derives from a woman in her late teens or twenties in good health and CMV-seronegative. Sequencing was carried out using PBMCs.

CDR3 sequence (DNA): TGCGCCAGCAGCCCAACCCTGGGGGCTAGCTCCTACAATGAGCAGTTCTTC. Translating it yields CASSPTLGASSYNEQFF. The chain links TRBV4-3 to TRBJ2-1; D may be TRBD1 (6 bases). The germline CDR1 and CDR2 sequences are LGHNA and YSLEER. V lost 4 bases to trimming and J lost 0 bases, with 16 bases between them. The length of the CDR3 is 17 residues.